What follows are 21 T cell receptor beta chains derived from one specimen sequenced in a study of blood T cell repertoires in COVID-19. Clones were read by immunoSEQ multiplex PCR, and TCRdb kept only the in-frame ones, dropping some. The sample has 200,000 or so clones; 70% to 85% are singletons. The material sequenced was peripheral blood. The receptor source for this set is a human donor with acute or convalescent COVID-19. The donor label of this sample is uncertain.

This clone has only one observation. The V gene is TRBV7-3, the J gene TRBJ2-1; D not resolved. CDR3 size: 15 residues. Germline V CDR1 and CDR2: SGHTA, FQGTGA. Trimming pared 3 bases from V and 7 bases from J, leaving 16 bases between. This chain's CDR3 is CASSFRNSHGNEQFF. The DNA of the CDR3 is TGTGCCAGCAGCTTTAGAAACTCGCACGGGAATGAGCAGTTCTTC.

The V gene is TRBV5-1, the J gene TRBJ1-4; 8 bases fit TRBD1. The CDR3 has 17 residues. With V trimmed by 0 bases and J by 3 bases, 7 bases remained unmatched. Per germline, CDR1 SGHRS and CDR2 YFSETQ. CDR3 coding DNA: TGCGCCAGCAGCTTGGGGACAGGGATCATCGCTAATGAAAAACTGTTTTTT. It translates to CASSLGTGIIANEKLFF.

CDR3 residues: CASSFSGGGLYNEQFF. CDR3 coding DNA: TGTGCCAGCAGCTTTTCAGGCGGGGGCCTATACAATGAGCAGTTCTTC. This chain connects TRBV3-1 (or the pseudogene TRBV3-2) to TRBJ2-1; possible D gene TRBD2, 7 bases. CDR1 is LGHDT and CDR2 is YNNKEL in the germline V gene (reference sequence). This CDR3 is 16 amino acids long. The V gene lost 5 bases and the J gene lost 4 bases, with 18 bases spanning the gap.

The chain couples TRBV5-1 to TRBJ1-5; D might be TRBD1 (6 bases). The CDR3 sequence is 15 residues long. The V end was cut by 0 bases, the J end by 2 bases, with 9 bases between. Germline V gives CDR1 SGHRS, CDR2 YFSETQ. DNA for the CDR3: TGCGCCAGCAGCTTGGAGGGACAAGGCAATCAGCCCCAGCATTTT. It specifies CASSLEGQGNQPQHF.

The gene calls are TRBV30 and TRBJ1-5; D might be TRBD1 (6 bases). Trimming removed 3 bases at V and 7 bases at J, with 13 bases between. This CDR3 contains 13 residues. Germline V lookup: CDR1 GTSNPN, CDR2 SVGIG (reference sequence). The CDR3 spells CAWSLQGNQPQHF. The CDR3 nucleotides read TGTGCCTGGAGCCTACAGGGAAACCAGCCCCAGCATTTT.

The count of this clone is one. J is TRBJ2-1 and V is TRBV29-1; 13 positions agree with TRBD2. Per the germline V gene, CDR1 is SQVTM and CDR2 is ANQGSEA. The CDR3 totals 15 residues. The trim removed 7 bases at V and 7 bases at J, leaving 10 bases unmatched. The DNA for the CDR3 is TGCAGCGCCCATACTAGCGGGAGGGCCATGAATGAGCAGTTCTTC. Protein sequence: CSAHTSGRAMNEQFF.

The CDR3: CASSLKGTGNTIYF. The CDR3 DNA follows: TGTGCCAGCAGCTTAAAAGGGACAGGAAACACCATATATTTT. The chain uses TRBV11-2 and TRBJ1-3, with a weak D call TRBD1 (6 bases). The CDR3 has 14 residues. Germline V gives CDR1 SGHAT, CDR2 FQNNGV. Between the trimmed V and J ends, which lost 2 bases and 4 bases, there was a span of 9 bases.

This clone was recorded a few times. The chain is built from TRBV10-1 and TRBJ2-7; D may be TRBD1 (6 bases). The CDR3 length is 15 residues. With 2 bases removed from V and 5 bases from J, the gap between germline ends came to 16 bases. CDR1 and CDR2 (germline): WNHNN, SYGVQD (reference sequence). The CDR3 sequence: CASSEEQGFAHEQYF. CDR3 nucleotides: TGCGCCAGCAGTGAGGAACAGGGATTTGCGCACGAGCAGTACTTC.

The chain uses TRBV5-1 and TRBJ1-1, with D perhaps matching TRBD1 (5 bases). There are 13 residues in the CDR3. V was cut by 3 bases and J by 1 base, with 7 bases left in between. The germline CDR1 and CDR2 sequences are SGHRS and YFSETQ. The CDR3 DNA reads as TGCGCCAGCAGCTCCACAGGGAACACTGAAGCTTTCTTT. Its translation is CASSSTGNTEAFF.

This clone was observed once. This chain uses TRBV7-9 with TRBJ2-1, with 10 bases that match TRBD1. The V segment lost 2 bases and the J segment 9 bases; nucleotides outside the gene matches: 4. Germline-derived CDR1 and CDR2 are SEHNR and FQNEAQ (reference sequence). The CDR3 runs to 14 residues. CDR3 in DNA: TGTGCCAGCAGCTTAAGGGACAGGGGCGGTGAGCAGTTCTTC. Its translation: CASSLRDRGGEQFF.

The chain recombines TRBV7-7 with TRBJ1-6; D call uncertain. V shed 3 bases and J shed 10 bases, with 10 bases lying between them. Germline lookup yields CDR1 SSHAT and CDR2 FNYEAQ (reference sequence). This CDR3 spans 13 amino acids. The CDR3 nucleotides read TGTGCCAGCAGCTTGACGCCGGAGTCACCCCTCCACTTT. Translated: CASSLTPESPLHF.

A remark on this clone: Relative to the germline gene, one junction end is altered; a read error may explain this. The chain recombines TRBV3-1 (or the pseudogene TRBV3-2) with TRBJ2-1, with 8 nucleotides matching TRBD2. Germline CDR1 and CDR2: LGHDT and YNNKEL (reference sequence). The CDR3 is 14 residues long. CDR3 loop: CASSQEPPRTSQVF. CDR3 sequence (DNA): TGTGCCAGCAGCCAAGAACCTCCCCGGACTAGCCAAGTCTTC.

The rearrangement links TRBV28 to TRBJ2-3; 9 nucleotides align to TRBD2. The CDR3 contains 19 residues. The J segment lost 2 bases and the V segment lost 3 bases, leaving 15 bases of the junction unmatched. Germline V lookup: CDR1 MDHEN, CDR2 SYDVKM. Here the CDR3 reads CASSLARAGGRLYTDTQYF. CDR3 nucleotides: TGTGCCAGCAGTTTGGCTCGGGCGGGGGGGAGACTATACACAGATACGCAGTATTTT.

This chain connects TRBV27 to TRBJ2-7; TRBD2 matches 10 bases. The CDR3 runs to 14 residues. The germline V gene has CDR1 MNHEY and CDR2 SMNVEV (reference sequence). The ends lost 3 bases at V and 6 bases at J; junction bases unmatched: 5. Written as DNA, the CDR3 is TGTGCCAGCAGTTTGAAGCGGGAGGGCGGCGAGCAGTACTTC. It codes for CASSLKREGGEQYF.

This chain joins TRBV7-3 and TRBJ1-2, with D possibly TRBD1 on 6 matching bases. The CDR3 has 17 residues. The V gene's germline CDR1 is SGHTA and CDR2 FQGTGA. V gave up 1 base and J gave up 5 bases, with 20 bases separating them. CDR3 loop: CASSLMLGQQKGYGYTF. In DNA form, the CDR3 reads TGTGCCAGCAGCTTAATGTTAGGACAGCAAAAGGGTTATGGCTACACCTTC.

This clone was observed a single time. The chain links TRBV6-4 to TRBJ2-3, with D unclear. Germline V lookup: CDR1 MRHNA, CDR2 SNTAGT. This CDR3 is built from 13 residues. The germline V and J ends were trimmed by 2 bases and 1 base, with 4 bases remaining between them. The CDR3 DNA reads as TGTGCCAGCAGTGACCAGGGCACAGATACGCAGTATTTT. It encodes CASSDQGTDTQYF.

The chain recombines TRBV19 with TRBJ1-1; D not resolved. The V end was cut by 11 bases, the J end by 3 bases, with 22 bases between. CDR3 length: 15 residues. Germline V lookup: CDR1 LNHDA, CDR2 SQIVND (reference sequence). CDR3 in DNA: TGTGCCTCACACGGGATAGGGCTCGGGGACACTGAAGCTTTCTTT. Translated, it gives CASHGIGLGDTEAFF.

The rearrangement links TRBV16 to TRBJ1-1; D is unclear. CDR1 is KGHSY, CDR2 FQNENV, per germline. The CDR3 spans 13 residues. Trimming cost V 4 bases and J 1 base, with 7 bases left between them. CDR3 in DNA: TGTGCCAGCAGCCTTAGACAGAACACTGAAGCTTTCTTT. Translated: CASSLRQNTEAFF.

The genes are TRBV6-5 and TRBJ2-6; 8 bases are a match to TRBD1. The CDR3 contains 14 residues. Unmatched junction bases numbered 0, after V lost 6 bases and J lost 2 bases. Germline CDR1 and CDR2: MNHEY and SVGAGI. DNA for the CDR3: TGTGCCAGCAGGACAGGGGCTGGGGCCAACGTCCTGACTTTC. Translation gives CASRTGAGANVLTF.

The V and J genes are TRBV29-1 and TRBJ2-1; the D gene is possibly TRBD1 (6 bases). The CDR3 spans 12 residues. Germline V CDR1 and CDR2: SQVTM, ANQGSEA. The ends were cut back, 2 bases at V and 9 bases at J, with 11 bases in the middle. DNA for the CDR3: TGCAGCGTTGAAAGGGGGAGCGGTGAGCAGTTCTTC. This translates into CSVERGSGEQFF.

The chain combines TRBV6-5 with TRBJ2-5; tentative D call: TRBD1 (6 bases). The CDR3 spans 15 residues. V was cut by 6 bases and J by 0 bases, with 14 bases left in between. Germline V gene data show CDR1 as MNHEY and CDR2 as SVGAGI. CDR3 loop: CASRPGQNNQETQYF. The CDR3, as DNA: TGTGCCAGCAGACCCGGACAGAACAACCAAGAGACCCAGTACTTC.